This note documents a single T cell receptor (beta chain) sequence. What it binds is not known. The data were taken from a study of cytomegalovirus exposure and HLA in healthy donors. The study, taken as a whole, reports: There were a few CMV-associated chains whose specificity for CMV antigens was confirmed in vitro. The TCR clusters that emerged in the first cohort tended, a later analysis found, to co-occur in the 120 validation repertoires. Rarity marked most TCR sequences, yet some public TCRs occurred in many donors.

Profiled with immunoSEQ multiplex PCR; TCRdb holds only in-frame clones, not every one. The table records tens of thousands of clones, about 94% of them present only once. CDR3 length: 14 residues. Germline V gene sequence: CDR1 MRHNA, CDR2 SNTAGT. V dropped 5 bases and J dropped 6; count of bases not matched to a gene: 4. The clonotype was recovered from a woman in her 30s in good health and CMV-seropositive. Specimen: PBMCs. The genes are TRBV6-4 and TRBJ1-5; TRBD1 aligns across 10 bases. The CDR3 here is CASSRDRGGQPQHF. The CDR3 DNA reads as TGTGCCAGCAGTCGGGACAGGGGAGGTCAGCCCCAGCATTTT.